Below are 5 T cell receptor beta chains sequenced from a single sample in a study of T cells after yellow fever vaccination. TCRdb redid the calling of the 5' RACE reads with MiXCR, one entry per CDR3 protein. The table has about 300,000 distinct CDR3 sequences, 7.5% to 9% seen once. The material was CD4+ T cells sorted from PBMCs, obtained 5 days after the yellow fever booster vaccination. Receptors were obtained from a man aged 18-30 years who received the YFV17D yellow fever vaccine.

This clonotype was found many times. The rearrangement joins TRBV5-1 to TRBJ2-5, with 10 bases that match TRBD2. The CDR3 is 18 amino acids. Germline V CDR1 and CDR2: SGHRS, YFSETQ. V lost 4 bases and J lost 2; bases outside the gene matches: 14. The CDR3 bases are TGCGCCAGCAGCCTGAGGGCTAGCGGGGGTAGCGTACAAGAGACCCAGTACTTC. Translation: CASSLRASGGSVQETQYF.

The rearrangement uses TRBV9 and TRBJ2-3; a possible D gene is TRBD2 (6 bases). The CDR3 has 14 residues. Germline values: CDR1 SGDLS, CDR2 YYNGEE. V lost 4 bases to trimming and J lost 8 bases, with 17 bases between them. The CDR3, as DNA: TGTGCCAGCAGCTCAAGACTAGAGCGAGGTACGCAGTATTTT. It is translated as CASSSRLERGTQYF.

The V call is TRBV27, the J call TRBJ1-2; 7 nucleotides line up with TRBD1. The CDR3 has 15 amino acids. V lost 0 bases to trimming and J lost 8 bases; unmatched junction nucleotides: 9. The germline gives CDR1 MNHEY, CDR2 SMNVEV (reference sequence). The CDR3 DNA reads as TGTGCCAGCAGTTTATCGTCGGTACAGGGGTACGGCTACACCTTC. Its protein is CASSLSSVQGYGYTF.

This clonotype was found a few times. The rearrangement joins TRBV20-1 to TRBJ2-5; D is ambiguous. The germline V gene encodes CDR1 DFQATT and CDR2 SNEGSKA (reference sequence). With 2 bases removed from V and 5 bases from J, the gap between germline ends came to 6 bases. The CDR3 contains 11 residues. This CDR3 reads CSARYTETQYF. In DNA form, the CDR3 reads TGCAGTGCTAGATATACGGAGACCCAGTACTTC.

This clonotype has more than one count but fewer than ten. This CDR3 reads CASSAGQGGTGELFF. CDR3 coding DNA: TGTGCCAGCAGTGCCGGACAGGGGGGCACCGGGGAGCTGTTTTTT. This chain links TRBV12-3 or TRBV12-4 with TRBJ2-2, with 10 bases lining up with TRBD1. V lost 5 bases to trimming and J lost 4 bases; unmatched junction nucleotides: 4. The CDR3 sequence is 15 residues long.